These 3 T cell receptor beta chains were all obtained from the same sample, sequenced in a study of cytomegalovirus exposure and HLA in healthy donors. The study ran its PCR with 60 Vbeta and 13 Jbeta primers. The method was immunoSEQ multiplex PCR; TCRdb's version includes in-frame clones alone and lacks a portion of them. The sample records about 180,000 clones, around 80% being singletons. Sequencing was carried out using PBMCs. The origin of the receptors is a woman aged 55-70 years in good health and CMV-seropositive.

The rearrangement links TRBV30 to TRBJ1-5; 8 bases match TRBD1. The CDR3 extends over 13 amino acids. Germline lookup yields CDR1 GTSNPN and CDR2 SVGIG (reference sequence). With V trimmed by 3 bases and J by 7 bases, 5 bases remained unmatched. Here the CDR3 reads CAWSSTGDQPQHF. The CDR3 region has the DNA TGTGCCTGGAGCTCGACAGGGGACCAGCCCCAGCATTTT.

The gene calls are TRBV4-1 and TRBJ1-5, with D unclear. There are 17 residues in the CDR3. V was cut by 3 bases and J by 0 bases, with 15 bases left in between. The germline CDR1 and CDR2 sequences are MGHRA and YSYEKL. CDR3: CASSQRSGRASNQPQHF. The CDR3, as DNA: TGCGCCAGCAGCCAGCGATCTGGGCGGGCTAGCAATCAGCCCCAGCATTTT.

This sequence joins TRBV4-3 and TRBJ2-5, with a weak D call TRBD2 (5 bases). The CDR3 extends over 16 amino acids. The germline CDR1 and CDR2 sequences are LGHNA and YSLEER. V was trimmed by 1 base and J by 4 bases, leaving 16 bases between them. CDR3 residues: CASSQGSWERRETQYF. In DNA form, the CDR3 reads TGCGCCAGCAGCCAAGGAAGTTGGGAGAGGAGAGAGACCCAGTACTTC.